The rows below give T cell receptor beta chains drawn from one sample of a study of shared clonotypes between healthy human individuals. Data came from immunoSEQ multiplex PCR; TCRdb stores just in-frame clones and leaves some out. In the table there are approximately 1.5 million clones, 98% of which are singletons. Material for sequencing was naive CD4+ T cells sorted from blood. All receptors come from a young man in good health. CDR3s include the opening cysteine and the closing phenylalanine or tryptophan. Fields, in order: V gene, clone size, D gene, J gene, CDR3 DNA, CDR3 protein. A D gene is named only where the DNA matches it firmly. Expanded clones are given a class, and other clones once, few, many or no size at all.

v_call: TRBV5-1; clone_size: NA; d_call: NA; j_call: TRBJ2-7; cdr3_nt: TGCGCCAGCAGCTTGGACTCACCCTACGAGCAGTACTTC; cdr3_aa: CASSLDSPYEQYF
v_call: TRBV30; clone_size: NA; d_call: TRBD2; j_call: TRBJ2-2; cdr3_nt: TGTGCCTGGACTATAGCGGGAGGGGGTACCGGGGAGCTGTTTTTT; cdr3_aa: CAWTIAGGGTGELFF
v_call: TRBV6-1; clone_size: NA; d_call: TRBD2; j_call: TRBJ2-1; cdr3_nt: TGTGCCAGCAGTGAAGCCACTAGCGCCTTCTACAATGAGCAGTTCTTC; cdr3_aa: CASSEATSAFYNEQFF
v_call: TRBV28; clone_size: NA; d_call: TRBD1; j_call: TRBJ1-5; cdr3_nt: TGTGCCAGCACCGCCGGGGGGACAGGGGGCGAGAGCAATCAGCCCCAGCATTTT; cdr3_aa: CASTAGGTGGESNQPQHF
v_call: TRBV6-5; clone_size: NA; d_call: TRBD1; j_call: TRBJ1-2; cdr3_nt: TGTGCCAGCAGTTACCAGGACAGGGGGCTTGGCTACACCTTC; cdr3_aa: CASSYQDRGLGYTF
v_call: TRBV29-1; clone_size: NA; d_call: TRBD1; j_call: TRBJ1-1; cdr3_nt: TGCAGCGTCGGGACAGGGCTAGTTCACACTGAAGCTTTCTTT; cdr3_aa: CSVGTGLVHTEAFF
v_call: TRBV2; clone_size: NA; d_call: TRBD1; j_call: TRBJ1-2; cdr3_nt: TGTGCCGTGGCCCCGTTTCAGGGGGCCTATGGCTACACCTTC; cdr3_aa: CAVAPFQGAYGYTF
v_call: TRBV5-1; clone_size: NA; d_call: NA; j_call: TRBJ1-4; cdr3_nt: TGCGCCAGCAGCTTGGCTGCAGGGACGAATGAAAAACTGTTTTTT; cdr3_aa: CASSLAAGTNEKLFF
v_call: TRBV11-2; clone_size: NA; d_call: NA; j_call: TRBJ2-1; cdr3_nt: TGTGCCAGCAGCTTTTTCATGCCAAGCGACAATGAGCAGTTCTTC; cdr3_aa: CASSFFMPSDNEQFF
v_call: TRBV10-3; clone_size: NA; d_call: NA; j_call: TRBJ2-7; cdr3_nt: TGTGCCATCATGAACGGCTACGAGCAGTACTTC; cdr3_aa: CAIMNGYEQYF
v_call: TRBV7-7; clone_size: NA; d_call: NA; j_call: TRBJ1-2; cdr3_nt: TGTGCCAGCAGCTCCCAGGTTTCGGGCTATGGCTACACCTTC; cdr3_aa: CASSSQVSGYGYTF
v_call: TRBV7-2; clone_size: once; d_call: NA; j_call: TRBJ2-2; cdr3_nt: TGTGCCAGCAGCCTGAGGACAGCCACCGGGGAGCTGTTTTTT; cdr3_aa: CASSLRTATGELFF